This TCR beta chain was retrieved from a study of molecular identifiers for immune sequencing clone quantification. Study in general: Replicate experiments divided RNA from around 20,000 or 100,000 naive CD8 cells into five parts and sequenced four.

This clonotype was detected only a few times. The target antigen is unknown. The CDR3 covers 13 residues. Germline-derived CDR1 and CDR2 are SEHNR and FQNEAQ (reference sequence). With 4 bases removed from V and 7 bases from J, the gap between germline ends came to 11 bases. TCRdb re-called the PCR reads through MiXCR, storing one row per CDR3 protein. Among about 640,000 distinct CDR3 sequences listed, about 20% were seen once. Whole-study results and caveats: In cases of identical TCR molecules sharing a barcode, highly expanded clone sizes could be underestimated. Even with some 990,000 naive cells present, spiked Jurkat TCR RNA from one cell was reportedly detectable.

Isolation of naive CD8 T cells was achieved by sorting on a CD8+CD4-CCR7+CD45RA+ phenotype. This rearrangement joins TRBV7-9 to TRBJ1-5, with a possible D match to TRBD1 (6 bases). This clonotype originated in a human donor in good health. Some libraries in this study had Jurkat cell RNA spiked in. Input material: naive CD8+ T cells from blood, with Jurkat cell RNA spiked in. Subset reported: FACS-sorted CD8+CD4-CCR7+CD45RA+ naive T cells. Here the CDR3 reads CASSSTTGQPQHF. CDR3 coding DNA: TGTGCCAGCAGCTCGACGACAGGCCAGCCCCAGCATTTT.